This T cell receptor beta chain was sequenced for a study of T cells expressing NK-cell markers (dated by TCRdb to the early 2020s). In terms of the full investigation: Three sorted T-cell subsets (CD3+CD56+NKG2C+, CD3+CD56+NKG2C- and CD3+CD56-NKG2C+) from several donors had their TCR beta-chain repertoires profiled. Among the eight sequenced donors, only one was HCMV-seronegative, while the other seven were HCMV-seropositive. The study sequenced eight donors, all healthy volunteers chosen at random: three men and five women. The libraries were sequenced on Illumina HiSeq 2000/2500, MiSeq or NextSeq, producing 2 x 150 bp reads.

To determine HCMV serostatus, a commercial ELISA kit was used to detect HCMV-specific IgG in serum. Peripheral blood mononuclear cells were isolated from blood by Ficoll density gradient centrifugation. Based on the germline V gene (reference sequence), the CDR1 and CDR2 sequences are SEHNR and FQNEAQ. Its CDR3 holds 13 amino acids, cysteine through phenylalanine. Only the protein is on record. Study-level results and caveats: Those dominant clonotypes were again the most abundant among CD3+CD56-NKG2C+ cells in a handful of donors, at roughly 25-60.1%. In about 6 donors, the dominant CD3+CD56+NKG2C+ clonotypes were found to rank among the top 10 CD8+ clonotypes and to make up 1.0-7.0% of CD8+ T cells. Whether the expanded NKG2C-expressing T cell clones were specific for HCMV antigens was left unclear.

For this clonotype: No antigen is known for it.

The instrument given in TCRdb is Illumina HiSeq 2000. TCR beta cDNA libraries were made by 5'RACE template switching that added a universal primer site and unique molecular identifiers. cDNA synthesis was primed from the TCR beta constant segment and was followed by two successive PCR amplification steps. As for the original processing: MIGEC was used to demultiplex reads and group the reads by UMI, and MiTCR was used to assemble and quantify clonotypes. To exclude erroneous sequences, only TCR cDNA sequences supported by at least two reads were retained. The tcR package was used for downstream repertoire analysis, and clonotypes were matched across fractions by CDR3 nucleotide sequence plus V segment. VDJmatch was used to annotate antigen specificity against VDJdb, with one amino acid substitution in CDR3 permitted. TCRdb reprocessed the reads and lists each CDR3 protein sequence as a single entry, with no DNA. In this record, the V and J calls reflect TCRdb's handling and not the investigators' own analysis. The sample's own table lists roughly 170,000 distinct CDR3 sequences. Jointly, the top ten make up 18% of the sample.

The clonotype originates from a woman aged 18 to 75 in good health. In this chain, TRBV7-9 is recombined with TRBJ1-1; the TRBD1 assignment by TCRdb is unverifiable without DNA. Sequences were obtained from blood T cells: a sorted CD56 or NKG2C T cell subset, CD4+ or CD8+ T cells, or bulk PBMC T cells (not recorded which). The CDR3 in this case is CASSFPGASEAFF.